This T cell receptor beta chain emerged from a study of PD-1 blockade in classical Hodgkin lymphoma. The length of the CDR3 is 13 residues. Trimming shortened V by 0 bases and J by 6 bases, and 7 bases separated the two germline ends. In germline, CDR1 is SGHRS, CDR2 YFSETQ. The repertoire was sequenced with immunoSEQ multiplex PCR; TCRdb's copy has only in-frame clones and lacks some. This sample has tens of thousands of clones, with roughly four fifths found just once. The patients all showed relapse after autologous stem cell transplantation, while their brentuximab vedotin exposure varied. This chain connects TRBV5-1 to TRBJ1-5; D possibly corresponds to TRBD1 (5 bases). The input for sequencing was peripheral blood mononuclear cells (PBMCs), taken before the second cycle of nivolumab. This receptor was obtained from a human donor with classical Hodgkin lymphoma. This chain's CDR3 is CASSLERGQPQHF. CDR3 DNA sequence: TGCGCCAGCAGCTTGGAAAGGGGTCAGCCCCAGCATTTT.